The 26 T cell receptor beta chains reported below all come from one sample, sequenced in a study of tumor-infiltrating lymphocytes in primary liver carcinoma. Germline DNA was also extracted, with blood RNA taken from unsorted whole blood. The investigators made TCR beta cDNA from approximately 0.5 ug total RNA, using a constant-region primer. Each TCR beta library was derived from three nested multiplex PCR rounds that employed slightly modified ARM-PCR. In the first two PCR rounds, TRBV1-TRBV30 forward primers were paired with a C-beta reverse primer, and each round lasted approximately 10 cycles. TCRdb reprocessed the multiplex PCR reads via MiXCR and lists one record per CDR3 protein. The sample gives 180,000 or so distinct CDR3 sequences, approximately 60% of which show up once; around three quarters is in the top ten. Material for sequencing was peripheral blood. These receptors were obtained from a man aged 40-49 years with primary liver carcinoma and hepatitis B virus infection.

Turning to this clonotype: One end of the junction does not line up with germline, which may come from a read error. V and J are TRBV6-1 and TRBJ2-3; 7 positions match TRBD1. Per germline, CDR1 MNHNS and CDR2 SASEGT. The CDR3 covers 14 residues. Here the CDR3 reads CASTPDRATDTLYF. Here the CDR3 DNA reads TGTGCCAGCACCCCCGACAGGGCAACAGATACGCTGTATTTT.

This clonotype was observed a handful of times. This may be a read error, as it is one base from a much larger clone. The V gene is TRBV11-1, the J gene TRBJ2-3; D call uncertain. CDR3 size: 13 residues. Germline V gives CDR1 SGHAT, CDR2 FQDESV (reference sequence). The CDR3 loop reads CASSLWGPDTQFF. For the CDR3, the DNA is TGTGCCAGCAGCTTATGGGGTCCAGATACGCAGTTTTTT.

The chain uses TRBV12-3 or TRBV12-4 and TRBJ2-3; D perhaps matches TRBD2 (6 bases). With 6 bases removed from V and 7 bases from J, the gap between germline ends came to 11 bases. The CDR3 is 12 amino acids. Written as DNA, the CDR3 is TGTGCCAGCAGCCAACTAGCAAATACGCAGTATTTT. Translated, it gives CASSQLANTQYF.

This clonotype was detected once. The V call is TRBV12-3 or TRBV12-4, the J call TRBJ2-1; D remains unclear. The CDR3 is made up of 16 amino acids. The V and J ends lost 8 bases and 0 bases respectively, with 17 bases between them. The CDR3: CASSVLGRSSYNEQFF. The DNA for the CDR3 is TGTGCCAGCTCAGTTTTAGGCAGATCCTCCTACAATGAGCAGTTCTTC.

The genes are TRBV5-5 and TRBJ2-3; the D is unclear. The CDR3 is made up of 13 amino acids. Germline CDR1 and CDR2: SGHKS and YYEKEE (reference sequence). V lost 3 bases and J lost 1, with 6 bases in between. Written as DNA, the CDR3 is TGTGCCAGCAGCTCCCCTGGCACAGATACGCAGTATTTT. This translates into CASSSPGTDTQYF.

As to this clonotype: Compared with germline, one end of the junction differs, possibly owing to a read error. The chain recombines TRBV29-1 with TRBJ2-7; D is undetermined. The CDR3 consists of 11 residues. CDR1 is SQVTM, CDR2 ANQGSEA, per germline. The CDR3 protein is CSVVDESEQCF. CDR3 sequence (DNA): TGCAGCGTTGTAGATGAGAGCGAGCAGTGCTTC.

The gene calls are TRBV14 and TRBJ2-1, with D possibly being TRBD2 (6 bases). Germline CDR1 and CDR2: SGHDN and FVKESK. Deletions cut 0 bases from V and 3 bases from J, with 9 bases between. This CDR3 region has 15 residues. The CDR3 coding sequence is TGTGCCAGCAGCCAAGACGCGACTAGCTACAATGAGCAGTTCTTC. Amino acid sequence: CASSQDATSYNEQFF.

The rearrangement links TRBV10-2 to TRBJ2-1; D remains ambiguous. V lost 7 bases and J lost 6, with 16 bases in between. Looked up from germline, CDR1 is WSHSY and CDR2 is SAAADI. This CDR3 has 14 amino acids. In DNA, the CDR3 is TGCGCCAGCAACCGAGGTTTAGCCACCAATGAGCAGTTCTTC. Translating gives CASNRGLATNEQFF.

A word on this clonotype: Since a much larger clone is just one base distant, this may be a read error. V gene TRBV11-2 combines with J gene TRBJ2-1; TRBD2 aligns across 8 bases. CDR1 is SGHAT, CDR2 FQNNGV, per germline. CDR3 length: 13 residues. CDR3 bases: TGTACCAGCAGCGGGAGCAGCTACAATGAGCAGTTCTTC. Translated: CTSSGSSYNEQFF. Looking up the rest from reference TRBV11-2 and TRBJ2-1 gives the full variable domain: EAGVAQSPRYKIIEKRQSVAFWCNPISGHATLYWYQQILGQGPKLLIQFQNNGVVDDSQLPKDRFSAERLKGVDSTLKIQPAKLEDSAVYLCTSSGSSYNEQFFGPGTRLTVL.

As to this clonotype: At one end the junction does not follow the germline gene, possibly because of a read error. The rearrangement joins TRBV29-1 to TRBJ2-2, with D possibly being TRBD2 (6 bases). Germline CDR1 SQVTM, CDR2 ANQGSEA. The CDR3 covers 14 residues. The CDR3 DNA reads as TGCAGCGTTGGACTAGTGGCTAACACCGGGGAGCGGTTTTTT. Translating it yields CSVGLVANTGERFF.

CDR3 protein: CASSLELAGAGTDTQYF. The CDR3 DNA is TGTGCCAGCAGCTTGGAACTAGCGGGAGCCGGGACAGATACGCAGTATTTT. The gene calls are TRBV5-4 and TRBJ2-3, with TRBD2 matching over 11 bases. This CDR3 has 17 amino acids. Germline values: CDR1 SGHNT, CDR2 YYREEE (reference sequence). Losses at the gene ends were 0 bases for V and 3 bases for J; bases not matched to a gene: 6. The full variable domain, with the rest looked up from reference TRBV5-4 and TRBJ2-3, is ETGVTQSPTHLIKTRGQQVTLRCSSQSGHNTVSWYQQALGQGPQFIFQYYREEENGRGNFPPRFSGLQFPNYSSELNVNALELDDSALYLCASSLELAGAGTDTQYFGPGTRLTVL.

The V and J genes are TRBV6-5 and TRBJ2-2, with D tentatively TRBD1 (5 bases). V lost 3 bases to trimming and J lost 9 bases, with 14 bases between them. CDR1 is MNHEY and CDR2 is SVGAGI in the germline V gene. The CDR3 consists of 14 residues. CDR3 amino acids: CASSYQGVLRELFF. CDR3 DNA sequence: TGTGCCAGCAGTTATCAAGGGGTACTGAGGGAGCTGTTTTTT.

In the case of this clonotype: Here the CDR3 omits its conserved ending phenylalanine or tryptophan, so a read error is the likely source. The CDR3 DNA is TGTGCCAGCAGTCCTAATGTACGGGGAAGCTCCTACGAGCAGTACCTC. This translates into CASSPNVRGSSYEQYL. The chain recombines TRBV28 with TRBJ2-7; TRBD2 is a possible D gene (5 bases). Germline CDR1 reads MDHEN; CDR2 reads SYDVKM. The V end was cut by 5 bases, the J end by 0 bases, with 17 bases between. The CDR3 runs 16 residues.

Many counts were recorded for this clonotype. CDR3 loop: CSVSTVRDSGANVLTF. DNA for the CDR3: TGCAGCGTTTCCACCGTCAGGGACTCTGGGGCCAACGTCCTGACTTTC. The rearrangement uses TRBV29-1 and TRBJ2-6, with D perhaps TRBD1 (5 bases). The CDR3 has 16 amino acids. Germline V gives CDR1 SQVTM, CDR2 ANQGSEA. V gave up 5 bases and J gave up 0 bases, with 14 bases separating them.

J is TRBJ2-1 and V is TRBV29-1; no firm D call. Trimming left V 6 bases short and J 7 bases short, with 22 bases between. Germline V lookup: CDR1 SQVTM, CDR2 ANQGSEA. The CDR3 is 15 residues long. CDR3: CSVGSPSSSYNEQFF. CDR3 DNA: TGCAGCGTGGGGTCTCCTTCCAGCTCATATAATGAGCAGTTCTTC.

In regard to this clonotype: A read error may explain this, as a much larger clone is one base away. The gene calls are TRBV11-1 and TRBJ2-3, with D perhaps matching TRBD1 (5 bases). CDR1 and CDR2 from the germline V gene are SGHAT and FQDESV (reference sequence). The V end lost 5 bases, the J end lost 5 bases, and 17 bases lay between the germline ends. The CDR3 sequence is 15 residues long. The CDR3 loop is CASSPSPQAVDTQYF. The CDR3, as DNA: TGTGCCAGCAGCCCTTCCCCACAGGCGGTAGATACGCAGTATTTT.

The table lists this clonotype with a few counts. The chain employs TRBV28 and TRBJ2-1; TRBD1 is a possible D gene (7 bases). In germline, CDR1 is MDHEN, CDR2 SYDVKM. CDR3 size: 13 residues. V was trimmed by 6 bases and J by 7 bases, leaving 13 bases between them. The CDR3, as DNA: TGTGCCAGCAGGGTACCAGGGGGGAATGAGCAGTTCTTC. Amino acid sequence: CASRVPGGNEQFF.

This clonotype was seen more than once but under ten times. The V and J genes are TRBV10-1 and TRBJ2-7; 9 bases fit TRBD1. The CDR3 is 17 residues long. Germline CDR1 is WNHNN and CDR2 is SYGVQD (reference sequence). The trim removed 0 bases at V and 0 bases at J, leaving 6 bases unmatched. CDR3: CASSESDRGVLSYEQYF. The CDR3 DNA reads as TGCGCCAGCAGTGAGTCGGACAGGGGCGTTCTCTCCTACGAGCAGTACTTC.

Regarding this clonotype: A read error may be the cause here, since a much bigger clone is one base away. The chain carries TRBV11-2 and TRBJ1-1; possibly TRBD1 for D (5 bases). Germline lookup yields CDR1 SGHAT and CDR2 FQNNGV. There are 13 residues in the CDR3. The CDR3 region is CASSLISDTVAFF. The CDR3 DNA reads TGTGCCAGCAGCTTAATATCGGACACTGTAGCTTTCTTT. The full variable domain, its missing parts supplied by reference TRBV11-2 and TRBJ1-1, is EAGVAQSPRYKIIEKRQSVAFWCNPISGHATLYWYQQILGQGPKLLIQFQNNGVVDDSQLPKDRFSAERLKGVDSTLKIQPAKLEDSAVYLCASSLISDTVAFFGQGTRLTVV.

Concerning this clonotype: This sequence may be a read error, since a much larger clone differs from it by one base. The genes are TRBV29-1 and TRBJ1-5, with D possibly matching TRBD1 (5 bases). Germline CDR1 and CDR2: SQVTM and ANQGSEA. The CDR3 covers 13 residues. CDR3 nucleotides: TGCAACGTGAACGAGGGGAGCAATCAGCCCCAGCATTTT. As protein: CNVNEGSNQPQHF.

In this sample, this clonotype turned up a few times. The chain combines TRBV4-1 with TRBJ2-3; 8 positions match TRBD2. This CDR3 contains 15 residues. Unmatched junction bases numbered 3, after V lost 2 bases and J lost 2 bases. Germline loops: CDR1 MGHRA, CDR2 YSYEKL. The CDR3 region has the DNA TGCGCCAGCAGCCAAAGCGGGAGCCTCACAGATACGCAGTATTTT. This sequence encodes CASSQSGSLTDTQYF.

CDR3 DNA: TGTGCCAGCAGCCACACGGGACTAGCCATGGGTGAGCAGTTCTTC. It is translated as CASSHTGLAMGEQFF. The chain links TRBV11-2 to TRBJ2-1; 9 bases are shared with TRBD2. The CDR3 contains 15 residues. Germline V gene lookup returns CDR1 SGHAT and CDR2 FQNNGV. Unmatched junction bases numbered 11, after V lost 5 bases and J lost 9 bases.

The genes are TRBV12-3 or TRBV12-4 and TRBJ2-3; perhaps D is TRBD1 or TRBD2 (5 bases each). This CDR3 has 14 amino acids. The ends were cut back, 5 bases at V and 5 bases at J, with 14 bases in the middle. In nucleotides, the CDR3 is TGTGCCAGCAGTGACACAGTGAGGGGAGATACGCAGTATTTT. Residues: CASSDTVRGDTQYF.

The CDR3 bases are TGTGCCAGCAGTCGGGTGTTTAGCACAGATACGCAGTATTTT. This gives the protein CASSRVFSTDTQYF. The chain couples TRBV6-1 to TRBJ2-3; no clear D gene. The germline CDR1 and CDR2 sequences are MNHNS and SASEGT. The germline V and J ends were trimmed by 5 bases and 0 bases, with 9 bases remaining between them. The CDR3 totals 14 residues.

The chain has TRBV5-4 and TRBJ2-2, with D unresolved. CDR1 is SGHNT and CDR2 is YYREEE in the germline V gene (reference sequence). Trimming took off 4 bases at V and 1 base at J, with 8 bases between the two ends. The CDR3 has 14 amino acids. CDR3 residues: CASSIVQNTGELFF. The CDR3 DNA follows: TGTGCCAGCAGCATAGTACAGAACACCGGGGAGCTGTTTTTT.

This clonotype was counted a few times. This sequence joins TRBV6-5 and TRBJ2-7; 9 bases map to TRBD1. The J segment lost 6 bases and the V segment lost 4 bases, leaving 10 bases of the junction unmatched. The CDR3 is 15 amino acids. Germline V gives CDR1 MNHEY, CDR2 SVGAGI. The CDR3 sequence: CASSSQDRGSSEQYF. The CDR3 DNA is TGTGCCAGCAGTTCTCAAGACAGGGGGAGTTCCGAGCAGTACTTC.